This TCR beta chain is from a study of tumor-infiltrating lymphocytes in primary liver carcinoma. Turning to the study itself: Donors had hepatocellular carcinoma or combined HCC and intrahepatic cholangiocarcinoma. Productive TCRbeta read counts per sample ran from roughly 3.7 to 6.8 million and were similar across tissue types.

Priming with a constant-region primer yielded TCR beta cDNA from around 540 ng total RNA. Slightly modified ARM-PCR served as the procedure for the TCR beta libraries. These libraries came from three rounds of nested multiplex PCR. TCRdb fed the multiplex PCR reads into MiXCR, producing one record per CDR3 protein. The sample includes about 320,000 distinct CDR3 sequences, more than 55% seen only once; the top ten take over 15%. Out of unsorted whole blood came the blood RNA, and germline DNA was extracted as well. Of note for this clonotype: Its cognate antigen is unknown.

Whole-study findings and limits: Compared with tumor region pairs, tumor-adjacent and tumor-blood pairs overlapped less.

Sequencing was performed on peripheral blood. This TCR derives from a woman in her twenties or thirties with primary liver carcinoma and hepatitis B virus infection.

CDR3 in amino acids: CASSLGTVDTDTQYF. The DNA of the CDR3 is TGTGCCAGCAGTTTAGGGACTGTAGACACAGATACGCAGTATTTT. The chain couples TRBV12-3 or TRBV12-4 to TRBJ2-3; tentative D call: TRBD2 (5 bases). The CDR3 extends over 15 amino acids. The V end lost 1 base, the J end lost 2 bases, and 10 bases lay between the germline ends.